The subject of this entry is one T cell receptor beta chain. Its recognized antigen is unknown. At one of its ends the junction is not consistent with the germline gene, which may arise from a read error. TCR CDR3 regions were amplified from genomic DNA by multiplex PCR using the deep immunoSEQ assay. Extracted genomic DNA from each cell subset was distributed evenly across all wells of several immunoSEQ 96-well plates, and each plate was treated as a replicate. Each replicate PCR for sorted subsets received around 200 ng genomic DNA, equal to tens of thousands of T cell genomes. The purified libraries were quantified using a Qubit 3.0 fluorometer, sized with a Bioanalyzer 2100, and then quantified again using the KAPA Library Quantification kit. Each immunoSEQ 96-well plate was sequenced on its own single-read 150-cycle Illumina NextSeq 550 flow cell. On the authors' methods: Because only junctional sequences without quality scores were contained in the immunoSEQ output, filtering matching that applied to full-length reads could not be performed. Sequences were annotated with PyIR, a Python wrapper for IgBLAST v1.9, and V/J genes and CDR3 were assigned using IMGT germline references. Reads were filtered out if the reads had weak V/J assignments (E-value above 1e-6), no CDR3, stop codons, out-of-frame junctions, or ambiguous translated residues. V3J clonotypes were defined as sequences sharing an identical inferred V gene, J gene, and CDR3 amino acid sequence. The percentage overlap between two repertoires was calculated by dividing the number of shared unique clonotypes by the size of the smaller repertoire. RTK rarefaction, the Chao1 estimator, and Recon v2.1 estimates of unobserved clonotypes were used to assess repertoire richness. Generation probabilities were computed with OLGA for all TCRbeta clonotypes obtained by the gDNA method from four donors. This immuneACCESS table, as held by TCRdb, lists in-frame sequences with V and J called but not all clones. Of the missing ones, under half trace to an unresolved V gene in checked studies; the others have no known cause. For V, J and clone size, that table is used; D and trimming come from the DNA. In this sample the table shows some 2,000,000 clones, 90% to 97% of which occur a single time. Around 0.13% of the sample is held by the ten biggest clonotypes.

This specimen belongs to a study of shared clonotypes between healthy human individuals (dated by TCRdb to the early 2020s). Notes on the research overall: A couple of women and three men aged 18 to 49 years were included in the cohort. For each donor, CD4 naive and CD4 memory were each given three plates, CD8 naive was given two plates, and CD8 memory was given one plate. To estimate repertoire size and how much clonotypes are shared between individuals, the study performed deep sequencing of blood TCR repertoires from five healthy adults. Libraries were prepared and TCR repertoires were sequenced by different laboratories using diverse techniques, in order to increase sequencing depth and limit assay-specific biases. Leukapheresis yielded between about 0.8 and 8.9 billion PBMCs per donor. What the work shows at the level of the full study, not this receptor alone: Naive subsets generally had larger estimated clonotype richness than memory subsets. Rarefaction of sorted-subset datasets indicated incomplete sequencing despite the large sequencing depth. Pairwise subsampling led to the expectation that sequencing depth would affect the degree of clonotype sharing among donors. The genetic and exposure-history diversity represented was limited by the small number of donors. Only blood was sampled, and tissue TCR repertoires likely differ from those in blood. Across a few donors, about 5% of naive CD4, approximately 4% of naive CD8, about 2.3% of memory CD4, and roughly 0.41% of memory CD8 clonotypes were shared. Higher generation probabilities were observed for clonotypes shared by all four sorted-subset donors than for non-shared clonotypes.

The CDR3, cysteine through phenylalanine, is 16 amino acids long. Kept here is only the CDR3 DNA, which spans 48 bases and is read in frame from base 1. Via the germline V gene (reference sequence), CDR1 is SSHAT and CDR2 FNYEAQ. The donors were healthy, HIV-negative adults who had no recently reported acute infections or vaccinations. Only Caucasian adults living in Nashville, Tennessee, USA were represented among the donors. Magnetic negative selection was used to enrich CD4+ T cells, after which naive cells were positively selected on CD45RA and the negative fraction became the memory subset. Blood was collected by leukapheresis, and PBMCs were isolated by Ficoll-Histopaque density gradient centrifugation and then cryopreserved in liquid nitrogen vapor phase. Analytical flow cytometry was used to check the purity and quantity of every magnetically sorted T cell population. Genomic DNA was isolated from each sorted fraction and quantified by UV absorbance on a Nanodrop 2000c.

The chain is encoded by TRBV7-7 joined to TRBJ2-1; TRBD2 fits 12 bases in the junction. The sequenced sample consisted of naive CD4+ T cells sorted from blood. The cell subset or site label, as the study defines it: CD45RA+ positively selected. This clonotype was sampled from a man younger than 30 in good health. The CDR3 is CASSLALAGGPHEQFF. The DNA is as follows: TGTGCTAGCAGCTTAGCGCTAGCGGGGGGGCCACATGAGCAGTTCTTC.